Listed below are T cell receptor beta chains from one sample, sequenced in a study of beta chain features in type 1 diabetes. Measured with immunoSEQ multiplex PCR; TCRdb has only the in-frame clones, and not every one. The profile shows about 360,000 clones, over 10% of them singletons. Sample: naive CD4+ T cells from blood. The receptors shown here come from a man aged 18 to 30 in good health. The CDR3 runs from the conserved cysteine through the conserved F or W. D genes are given only for firm matches. Expanded clones get a size class; other rows say once, few or many, or leave the size out.

V,size,J,D,CDR3,DNA
TRBV4-2,-,TRBJ2-5,TRBD2,CASSPRTSGIQETQYF,TGTGCCAGCAGCCCTAGGACTAGCGGGATCCAAGAGACCCAGTACTTC
TRBV7-2,-,TRBJ1-2,-,CASSPGWDYGYTF,TGTGCCAGCAGCCCAGGCTGGGACTATGGCTACACCTTC
TRBV7-2,few,TRBJ2-6,TRBD1,CASSLVRWPGGNVLTF,TGTGCCAGCAGCTTAGTGAGGTGGCCAGGGGGAAACGTCCTGACTTTC
TRBV7-2,few,TRBJ2-7,-,CAIQMGQGAYEQYF,TGTGCCATACAAATGGGGCAGGGCGCCTACGAGCAGTACTTC
TRBV7-9,-,TRBJ1-2,TRBD1,CASRLRDSYGYTF,TGTGCCAGCAGACTTAGGGACAGCTATGGCTACACCTTC
TRBV5-1,-,TRBJ2-7,-,CASSLGSSSLYEQYF,TGCGCCAGCAGCTTGGGAAGCTCCTCACTCTACGAGCAGTACTTC
TRBV30,few,TRBJ2-1,-,CAWSPTYSYNEQFF,TGTGCCTGGAGTCCAACCTACTCCTACAATGAGCAGTTCTTC
TRBV7-9,-,TRBJ1-2,-,CASSLDSYGYTF,TGTGCCAGCAGCTTAGACAGCTATGGCTACACCTTC
TRBV19,-,TRBJ2-7,-,CASSNRGGASYEQYF,TGTGCCAGTAGTAACCGTGGGGGGGCCAGCTACGAGCAGTACTTC
TRBV2,few,TRBJ1-2,-,CASSVQDQGGYTF,TGTGCCAGCAGTGTACAGGATCAGGGCGGCTACACCTTC
TRBV4-1,few,TRBJ2-2,TRBD1,CASSQLLGTGNTGELFF,TGCGCCAGCAGCCAATTACTTGGGACAGGGAACACCGGGGAGCTGTTTTTT
TRBV19,-,TRBJ2-6,TRBD1,CASSSGTGKVWGANVLTF,TGTGCCAGTAGTTCGGGGACAGGGAAAGTGTGGGGGGCCAACGTCCTGACTTTC
TRBV20-1,-,TRBJ1-2,-,CSASPGYGYTF,TGCAGTGCTAGTCCCGGCTATGGCTACACCTTC
TRBV19,-,TRBJ2-2,TRBD2,CASSIPTSGRSTGELFF,TGTGCCAGTAGTATTCCGACTAGCGGGAGGTCCACCGGGGAGCTGTTTTTT
TRBV18,few,TRBJ2-7,-,CASSPRYSYEQYF,TGTGCCAGCTCACCGCGATACTCCTACGAGCAGTACTTC
TRBV28,-,TRBJ2-5,-,CASSAQDQETQYF,TGTGCCAGCAGTGCCCAGGATCAAGAGACCCAGTACTTC
TRBV30,few,TRBJ2-1,TRBD2,CAWRRGVNEQFF,TGTGCCTGGAGGCGGGGGGTCAATGAGCAGTTCTTC
TRBV18,few,TRBJ1-1,-,CASSPPSGNTEAFF,TGTGCCAGCTCACCACCGTCGGGGAACACTGAAGCTTTCTTT
TRBV7-9,-,TRBJ2-2,-,CASTRRQLVTGELFF,TGTGCCAGCACGCGGAGACAGCTCGTCACCGGGGAGCTGTTTTTT
TRBV7-2,few,TRBJ2-4,TRBD1,CASSLAGGSAKNIQYF,TGTGCCAGCAGCTTAGCAGGGGGCTCCGCCAAAAACATTCAGTACTTC
TRBV19,-,TRBJ2-5,TRBD2,CASTTSGGPKYF,TGTGCCTCGACGACTAGCGGGGGGCCCAAGTACTTC
TRBV6-5,-,TRBJ2-4,-,CASSYAGAPKNIQYF,TGTGCCAGCAGTTACGCGGGGGCTCCCAAAAACATTCAGTACTTC
TRBV15,few,TRBJ2-3,TRBD2,CATSRGSGKHTQYF,TGTGCCACCAGCAGAGGAAGCGGGAAGCATACGCAGTATTTT
TRBV2,-,TRBJ2-4,-,CASRIDRALAKNIQYF,TGTGCCAGCAGGATTGACAGAGCTCTAGCCAAAAACATTCAGTACTTC
TRBV29-1,-,TRBJ1-2,-,CSVSSGNGYTF,TGCAGCGTTTCCTCGGGGAATGGCTACACCTTC
TRBV11-2,few,TRBJ2-7,TRBD1,CASSTYRGRRGEQYF,TGTGCCAGCAGCACTTACAGGGGGCGGAGGGGCGAGCAGTACTTC
TRBV7-2,few,TRBJ1-5,-,CASSLEGRGGQPQHF,TGTGCCAGCAGCTTAGAGGGTAGGGGGGGTCAGCCCCAGCATTTT
TRBV9,few,TRBJ2-1,-,CASSVGNSGEQFF,TGTGCCAGCAGCGTAGGGAATAGCGGAGAGCAGTTCTTC